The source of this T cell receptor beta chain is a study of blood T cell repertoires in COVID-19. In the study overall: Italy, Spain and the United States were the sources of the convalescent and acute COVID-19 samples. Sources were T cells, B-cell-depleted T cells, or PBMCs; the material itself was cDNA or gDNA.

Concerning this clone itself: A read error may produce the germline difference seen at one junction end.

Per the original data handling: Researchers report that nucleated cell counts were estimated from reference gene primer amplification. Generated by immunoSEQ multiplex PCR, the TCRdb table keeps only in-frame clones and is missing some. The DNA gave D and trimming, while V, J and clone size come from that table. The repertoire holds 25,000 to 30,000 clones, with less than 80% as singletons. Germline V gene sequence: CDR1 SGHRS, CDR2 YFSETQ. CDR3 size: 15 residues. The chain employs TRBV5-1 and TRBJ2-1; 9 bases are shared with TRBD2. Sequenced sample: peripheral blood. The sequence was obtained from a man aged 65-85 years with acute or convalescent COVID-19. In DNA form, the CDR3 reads TGCGCCCGCAGCTTGGGGGGTAGCGGGGGAACCGTACGGTTCTTC. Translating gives CARSLGGSGGTVRFF.